What follows are 27 T cell receptor beta chains derived from one specimen sequenced in a study of blood T cell repertoires in COVID-19. Some clones are missing from TCRdb's copy, which holds only in-frame ones; the method was immunoSEQ multiplex PCR. The table lists around 78,000 clones, more than 75% of them singletons. The sample taken for sequencing was peripheral blood. These receptors all come from a human donor in a cohort sampled during active COVID-19.

The chain employs TRBV5-6 and TRBJ1-2; 8 positions match TRBD1. The V and J ends lost 4 bases and 2 bases, in that order; junction bases with no gene match: 13. Looked up from germline, CDR1 is SGHDT and CDR2 is YYEEEE. The CDR3 extends over 17 amino acids. Here the CDR3 DNA reads TGTGCCAGCAGCCCCCGGCGGCGGACAGGGTACAACTATGGCTACACCTTC. It codes for CASSPRRRTGYNYGYTF.

The chain carries TRBV30 and TRBJ1-4; TRBD1 is a possible D gene (5 bases). This CDR3 comprises 12 residues. Germline V lookup: CDR1 GTSNPN, CDR2 SVGIG (reference sequence). Trimming took off 5 bases at V and 6 bases at J, with 10 bases between the two ends. The CDR3 sequence is CAWAGLDEKLFF. The CDR3 coding sequence is TGTGCCTGGGCGGGGCTTGATGAAAAACTGTTTTTT.

The chain carries TRBV10-3 and TRBJ2-7; 9 nucleotides match TRBD1. V trimming: 6 bases; J trimming: 7 bases; junction bases outside the gene matches: 10. CDR1 and CDR2 (germline): ENHRY, SYGVKD. The CDR3 is 14 residues long. In nucleotides, the CDR3 is TGTGCCATCAGAGATTACAGGGGGCTTTGGGAGCAGTACTTC. It codes for CAIRDYRGLWEQYF.

V and J are TRBV4-3 and TRBJ2-2; 7 bases line up with TRBD2. In germline, CDR1 is LGHNA, CDR2 YSLEER. J gave up 1 base and V 0 bases, and 8 bases lay outside the gene matches. The CDR3 runs 18 residues. The CDR3 coding sequence is TGCGCCAGCAGCCAAGAAGTCCTAGCGGCGTTGAACACCGGGGAGCTGTTTTTT. Residues: CASSQEVLAALNTGELFF.

This chain connects TRBV7-2 to TRBJ2-3, with 13 bases that match TRBD2. The germline V gene encodes CDR1 SGHTA and CDR2 FQGNSA. The CDR3 contains 18 residues. With V trimmed by 1 base and J by 2 bases, 6 bases remained unmatched. CDR3 amino acids: CASSLVGTSGDITDTQYF. The CDR3 region has the DNA TGTGCCAGCAGCTTAGTGGGGACTAGCGGGGATATCACAGATACGCAGTATTTT.

V gene TRBV30 combines with J gene TRBJ2-2; 10 bases align to TRBD2. V was pared by 8 bases and J by 1 base, with 4 bases of the junction left unmatched. Germline V gene lookup returns CDR1 GTSNPN and CDR2 SVGIG (reference sequence). This CDR3 has 14 amino acids. CDR3 DNA sequence: TGTGCCCGACGACTAGCGGGGAACACCGGGGAGCTGTTTTTT. This sequence encodes CARRLAGNTGELFF.

This chain uses TRBV3-1 (or the pseudogene TRBV3-2) with TRBJ2-7, with 10 bases identical to TRBD1. Germline trimming cut 4 bases from V and 6 bases from J; bases unmatched to any gene: 3. The CDR3 is 13 residues long. The V gene's germline CDR1 is LGHDT and CDR2 YNNKEL (reference sequence). This CDR3 reads CASSRDRGGEQYF. The CDR3 DNA follows: TGTGCCAGCAGCCGGGACAGGGGTGGCGAGCAGTACTTC.

This chain links TRBV3-1 (or the pseudogene TRBV3-2) with TRBJ2-2; 7 bases are shared with TRBD1. This CDR3 is 15 amino acids long. Germline loops: CDR1 LGHDT, CDR2 YNNKEL (reference sequence). V lost 4 bases and J lost 7; bases outside the gene matches: 9. CDR3 in amino acids: CASSLLTGLGGELFF. CDR3 bases: TGTGCCAGCAGCCTCCTGACAGGGCTCGGCGGGGAGCTGTTTTTT.

This clone was seen a single time. J is TRBJ2-1 and V is TRBV5-1; 8 bases match TRBD2. V gave up 4 bases and J gave up 4 bases; unmatched junction bases: 7. Per the germline V gene, CDR1 is SGHRS and CDR2 is YFSETQ. CDR3 length: 15 amino acids. The CDR3 bases are TGCGCCAGCAGCCCGCTTTCGGGGGGGTACAATGAGCAGTTCTTC. It specifies CASSPLSGGYNEQFF.

The chain has TRBV11-2 and TRBJ2-4; D may be TRBD1 (6 bases). CDR1 and CDR2 (germline): SGHAT, FQNNGV. The CDR3 has 15 amino acids. V lost 6 bases and J 0 bases, leaving 12 bases between the germline ends. The CDR3 DNA reads TGTGCCAGCAGACGCGACAGGCTAGCCAAAAACATTCAGTACTTC. Translation gives CASRRDRLAKNIQYF.

The CDR3 DNA reads as TGTGCCAGCAGCCCCGACGGAGGGGTGCGACAGGGGGCTAGCTACGAGCAGTACTTC. Its protein is CASSPDGGVRQGASYEQYF. This chain links TRBV5-6 with TRBJ2-7, with TRBD1 identical over 10 bases. Germline CDR1 SGHDT, CDR2 YYEEEE. This CDR3 spans 19 amino acids. The V gene end was trimmed by 4 bases and the J gene end by 3 bases; junction bases not matched to a gene: 19.

As regards this clone: At one end the junction does not follow the germline gene, possibly because of a read error. The chain combines TRBV6-5 with TRBJ1-2, with D perhaps matching TRBD1 (5 bases). CDR1 and CDR2 from the germline V gene are MNHEY and SVGAGI. The CDR3 is 12 residues long. CDR3 sequence reads: CASTYGGGSYTF. CDR3 sequence (DNA): TGTGCCAGCACTTACGGGGGGGGGAGCTACACCTTC.

This chain links TRBV2 with TRBJ1-3; D uncertain. The germline CDR1 and CDR2 sequences are SNHLY and FYNNEI. This CDR3 is 15 amino acids long. The V gene lost 2 bases and the J gene lost 4 bases, with 12 bases spanning the gap. CDR3 sequence (DNA): TGTGCCAGCAGTGAACTCGGGTTCGGGGGAAACACCATATATTTT. As protein: CASSELGFGGNTIYF. The full variable domain, rest sourced from reference TRBV2 and TRBJ1-3, is EPEVTQTPSHQVTQMGQEVILRCVPISNHLYFYWYRQILGQKVEFLVSFYNNEISEKSEIFDDQFSVERPDGSNFTLKIRSTKLEDSAMYFCASSELGFGGNTIYFGEGSWLTVV.

The rearrangement uses TRBV5-1 and TRBJ1-1; 8 bases match TRBD1. CDR3 length: 17 amino acids. Per the germline V gene, CDR1 is SGHRS and CDR2 is YFSETQ. Losses at the gene ends were 4 bases for V and 7 bases for J; bases not matched to a gene: 18. The CDR3 protein is CASSLGRQSGTGDEAFF. The CDR3 coding sequence is TGCGCCAGCAGCCTTGGAAGGCAATCCGGGACAGGCGATGAAGCTTTCTTT. The full variable domain, completed using reference TRBV5-1 and TRBJ1-1, is KAGVTQTPRYLIKTRGQQVTLSCSPISGHRSVSWYQQTPGQGLQFLFEYFSETQRNKGNFPGRFSGRQFSNSRSEMNVSTLELGDSALYLCASSLGRQSGTGDEAFFGQGTRLTVV.

The CDR3 sequence is CASSQDTLGVWYGYTF. CDR3 coding DNA: TGTGCCAGCAGCCAAGATACACTCGGGGTTTGGTATGGCTACACCTTC. The rearrangement links TRBV4-2 to TRBJ1-2, with D unresolved. The length of the CDR3 is 16 residues. Germline CDR1 and CDR2: LGHNA and YNFKEQ. The V end was cut by 0 bases, the J end by 5 bases, with 16 bases between.

The chain employs TRBV18 and TRBJ1-6, with TRBD1 as a possible D gene (5 bases). In germline, CDR1 is KGHSH, CDR2 LQKENI. This CDR3 contains 16 residues. With 3 bases removed from V and 6 bases from J, the gap between germline ends came to 15 bases. In DNA, the CDR3 is TGTGCCAGCTCACCCGTCCCCGGAGGGACTAATTCACCCCTCCACTTT. The encoded protein is CASSPVPGGTNSPLHF.

A few counts support this clone. The rearrangement links TRBV3-1 (or the pseudogene TRBV3-2) to TRBJ1-1; weak D call: TRBD1 (5 bases). The CDR3 spans 14 residues. CDR1 and CDR2 (germline): LGHDT, YNNKEL (reference sequence). V was cut by 1 base and J by 4 bases, with 10 bases left in between. The CDR3 here is CASSQGLGGTEAFF. In DNA, the CDR3 is TGTGCCAGCAGCCAAGGTCTCGGGGGCACTGAAGCTTTCTTT.

V is TRBV10-3 and J is TRBJ2-7, with a tentative D call TRBD1 (5 bases). Trimming cost V 6 bases and J 6 bases, with 9 bases left between them. The CDR3 extends over 11 amino acids. Per the germline V gene, CDR1 is ENHRY and CDR2 is SYGVKD. CDR3 protein: CAIRSGSEQYF. The CDR3 DNA reads TGTGCCATCAGATCAGGGTCCGAGCAGTACTTC.

The rearrangement joins TRBV25-1 to TRBJ2-1; 7 nucleotides align to TRBD2. The CDR3 spans 17 residues. The junction had 10 bases not matched to a gene; V was cut back by 3 bases and J by 2 bases. Germline V gene sequence: CDR1 MGHDK, CDR2 SYGVNS. In DNA form, the CDR3 reads TGTGCCAGCAGTGAGTTAGGCGGGGGAGCCCCCTACAATGAGCAGTTCTTC. Translating gives CASSELGGGAPYNEQFF.

This clone has just a few counts. The rearrangement links TRBV2 to TRBJ1-4; D is ambiguous. This CDR3 has 13 residues. CDR1 and CDR2 (germline): SNHLY, FYNNEI. Between the trimmed V and J ends, which lost 7 bases and 6 bases, there was a span of 12 bases. In DNA form, the CDR3 reads TGTGCCAGCACGAGAGGGAGGCATGAAAAACTGTTTTTT. Its translation is CASTRGRHEKLFF.

The chain couples TRBV25-1 to TRBJ2-7, with no clear D. The V gene's germline CDR1 is MGHDK and CDR2 SYGVNS. This CDR3 has 13 residues. V shed 5 bases and J shed 6 bases, with 14 bases lying between them. CDR3 nucleotides: TGTGCCAGCAGTCTTGGGCTCAGTCTCGAGCAGTACTTC. The encoded protein is CASSLGLSLEQYF.

The genes are TRBV29-1 and TRBJ2-3, with TRBD1 identical over 8 bases. CDR3 length equals 14 residues. The V gene's germline CDR1 is SQVTM and CDR2 ANQGSEA. The V segment lost 2 bases and the J segment 3 bases; nucleotides outside the gene matches: 4. Here the CDR3 reads CSVETGDRTDTQYF. The CDR3 DNA is TGCAGCGTTGAAACGGGGGACAGGACAGATACGCAGTATTTT.

The count of this clone is one. An end of the junction differs from the germline gene, which may be a read error. V usage is TRBV25-1 and J usage is TRBJ2-5; D is uncertain. The CDR3 has 10 residues. CDR1 MGHDK and CDR2 SYGVNS come from the germline V gene. The CDR3 loop is CASRQEIQYF. The CDR3, as DNA: TGTGCCAGCAGGCAAGAGATCCAGTACTTC.

The V call is TRBV27, the J call TRBJ1-1; 8 bases are a match to TRBD1. The CDR3 extends over 15 amino acids. Looked up from germline, CDR1 is MNHEY and CDR2 is SMNVEV (reference sequence). Losses at the gene ends were 1 base for V and 4 bases for J; bases not matched to a gene: 5. As DNA, the CDR3 is TGTGCCAGCAGTTTATACTACAGGGGGAGCACTGAAGCTTTCTTT. Protein product: CASSLYYRGSTEAFF.

This clone was seen only once. The chain employs TRBV3-1 (or the pseudogene TRBV3-2) and TRBJ2-5, with D possibly being TRBD1 (5 bases). Germline lookup yields CDR1 LGHDT and CDR2 YNNKEL (reference sequence). Trimming took off 1 base at V and 5 bases at J, with 20 bases between the two ends. The CDR3 consists of 17 residues. This CDR3 reads CASSQGYDSGMRETQYF. In DNA, the CDR3 is TGTGCCAGCAGCCAAGGTTACGACAGTGGGATGAGGGAGACCCAGTACTTC.

This chain joins TRBV6-2 or TRBV6-3 and TRBJ2-1; perhaps TRBD2 as D (6 bases). Germline CDR1 MNHEY, CDR2 SVGEGT. CDR3 size: 12 residues. V was clipped by 4 bases and J by 11 bases, with 12 bases between them. This CDR3 reads CASSFSGIQQFF. Here the CDR3 DNA reads TGTGCCAGCAGTTTTAGCGGAATACAGCAGTTCTTC.

The chain is built from TRBV30 and TRBJ2-3; D ambiguous. The germline V gene encodes CDR1 GTSNPN and CDR2 SVGIG (reference sequence). CDR3 length: 12 residues. The V gene lost 2 bases and the J gene lost 3 bases, with 6 bases spanning the gap. The CDR3 bases are TGTGCCTGGAGTTCTTCTACAGATACGCAGTATTTT. This encodes CAWSSSTDTQYF.